These T cell receptor beta chains were read from a single sample in a study of graft-versus-host responses after intestinal transplantation. These receptors lack a known antigen. Profiling relied on immunoSEQ multiplex PCR, and the TCRdb table lists in-frame clones only, not all of them. The sample yields roughly 93,000 clones, around 92% seen once. Sequenced here: unstimulated CD8+ T cells sorted from spleen or lymph node cells, sampled before transplant. These receptors all come from a human donor who was the organ donor for an intestinal transplant. Each CDR3 is given with its conserved first and last residue. Size tells how often a clone was seen (once, few, many) or the class of an expanded clone, and some rows leave it out.

NA TRBJ2-7 TRBV10-1 CASSEPTRDTNSYEQYF
NA TRBJ1-1 TRBV4-1 CASSPQGPTGMNTEAFF
NA TRBJ1-1 TRBV4-1 CASSQGNTKAFF
NA TRBJ2-1 TRBV27 CASSLSPQWPPGIFDEQFF
NA TRBJ2-3 TRBV6-4 CASSDSSGSPYF
NA TRBJ2-2 TRBV7-8 CASSLAAGVSSGELFF
few TRBJ1-4 TRBV28 CASSRTGFGEKLFF
NA TRBJ2-7 TRBV4-1 CASSQDSRTGGYEQYF
NA TRBJ2-5 TRBV19 CASSPGGRGTQYF
NA TRBJ2-7 TRBV27 CASSPWTGKTHEQYF
once TRBJ2-1 TRBV27 CASRRAGVYNEQFF
NA TRBJ2-7 TRBV6-6 CASSYRQGNDEQYF
NA TRBJ1-5 TRBV5-5 CASSSGVGNQPQHF
once TRBJ2-3 TRBV9 CASSTPGLAGDTQYF
few TRBJ1-4 TRBV28 CASGSYRGHEKLFF
NA TRBJ2-1 TRBV13 CASSFEQESLFF
few TRBJ2-2 TRBV6-4 CASSPLGGPGGELFF
NA TRBJ2-1 TRBV4-1 CASSQDWGLGLFF
NA TRBJ2-1 TRBV27 CASSPPGTGPYNEQFF
NA TRBJ2-7 TRBV5-6 CASSLVLAGSYEQYF
NA TRBJ1-5 TRBV19 CASSSGASIPVQPQHF
NA TRBJ1-6 TRBV9 CASSVESSYNSPLHF
NA TRBJ2-1 TRBV4-1 CASSRLRDEQFF
NA TRBJ1-1 TRBV4-3 CASSQGTGGEAFF
NA TRBJ1-3 TRBV9 CASSVHLGKGNTIYF
NA TRBJ2-2 TRBV28 CASSLWGTGTGRFGTGELFF
NA TRBJ1-1 TRBV30 CAYRDTWNTEAFF
NA TRBJ2-5 TRBV5-1 CASSLASRVWYQETQYF
NA TRBJ2-7 TRBV7-9 CASSLTGEQYF
NA TRBJ2-7 TRBV25-1 CASTDKSRYEQYF
once TRBJ2-2 TRBV18 CASSPRTSRRTGELFF
NA NA TRBV29-1 CSVRDREGYEQYF
NA TRBJ2-5 TRBV15 CATSTSGGAGETQYF
NA TRBJ1-6 TRBV7-6 CASSLLERNSPLHF
NA TRBJ2-1 TRBV4-2 CASSQRTSGGPYNEQFF
NA TRBJ2-7 TRBV7-2 CASSFTGGSYEQYF
NA TRBJ1-6 TRBV5-6 CASSLEFRRGGSPLHF
NA TRBJ2-5 TRBV9 CASSVEGGDQETQYF
NA TRBJ2-2 TRBV19 CASSISSGGFGELFF
NA TRBJ1-1 TRBV4-2 CASSQAGLEAFF
NA TRBJ1-1 TRBV4-1 CASSQGAGTNTEAFF
once TRBJ2-7 TRBV7-6 CASSSSGGSYEQYF
NA TRBJ1-4 TRBV19 CASSIGQGIVEKLFF
NA TRBJ1-2 TRBV19 CASSRRVGQVANYGYTF
NA TRBJ1-6 TRBV7-3 CASSSTGDSAEPLHF
NA TRBJ1-1 TRBV4-1 CASSQDRGLGTEAFF
NA TRBJ1-1 TRBV10-3 CAISESWGGAAFF
NA TRBJ1-1 TRBV9 CASSPRDRGWEAFF
once TRBJ2-1 TRBV4-2 CASSQGTPRSGNEQFF